The clone carrying this TCR beta chain came up once. The record originates from a study of blood T cell repertoires in COVID-19. For the study at large: PBMCs, B-cell-depleted T cells, or T cells were the source of the cDNA or gDNA that made up the material.

As processed by the authors: Researchers report that nucleated cell counts were estimated from reference gene primer amplification. Sequencing was performed with immunoSEQ multiplex PCR; in TCRdb, only in-frame clones are kept and a portion is missing. The V and J calls and the clone size are those of that table, but D and trimming were determined from the DNA. The table has 350,000 to 450,000 clones, around 87% seen once; the top ten hold about 2.1%. V was trimmed by 9 bases and J by 1 base, leaving 15 bases between them. CDR1 and CDR2 (germline): LNHDA, SQIVND (reference sequence). This CDR3 is built from 14 residues. The Seattle patients, enrolled during active infection, were followed longitudinally.

The sample was peripheral blood. The TCR sequence derives from a woman aged 55-69 years with COVID-19, enrolled during active disease. The V and J genes are TRBV19 and TRBJ1-1, with D tentatively TRBD1 (6 bases). The CDR3 protein is CASRTRGGNTEAFF. The CDR3, as DNA: TGTGCCAGCCGTACAAGGGGGGGGAACACTGAAGCTTTCTTT.